Below are 25 T cell receptor beta chains sequenced from a single sample in a study of post-analysis software for immune sequencing data. Antigens for these TCRs are unknown. Sequencing libraries made from TCR beta cDNA carried unique molecular identifiers. TCRdb reanalysed the PCR reads using MiXCR and keeps one entry per CDR3 protein. Of hundreds of thousands of distinct CDR3 sequences in the sample, more than 50% are singletons; the top ten hold around 11%. Broader study findings: Roughly five TRBV segments were more frequent in patients than controls; TRBV5-6, TRBV5-1 and TRBV20-1 belonged to this group.

Material for sequencing was blood. The receptors were gathered from a girl aged 2 to 9 with multiple sclerosis.

The rearrangement joins TRBV4-3 to TRBJ1-6; 7 bases line up with TRBD1. The CDR3 spans 15 residues. CDR1 LGHNA and CDR2 YSLEER come from the germline V gene. V was clipped by 0 bases and J by 7 bases; unmatched bases: 3. The CDR3 bases are TGCGCCAGCAGCCAAGATTGGGGACAGAATTCACCCCTCCACTTT. It specifies CASSQDWGQNSPLHF.

The chain couples TRBV5-5 to TRBJ2-3; D uncertain. The CDR3 is 16 residues long. CDR1 and CDR2 (germline): SGHKS, YYEKEE (reference sequence). With 4 bases removed from V and 3 bases from J, the gap between germline ends came to 18 bases. CDR3 nucleotides: TGTGCCAGCAGCGTTGGATCTAACGTGGGGACAGATACGCAGTATTTT. This gives the protein CASSVGSNVGTDTQYF.

This sequence joins TRBV6-5 and TRBJ1-4; D remains unclear. Germline V lookup: CDR1 MNHEY, CDR2 SVGAGI. The V end was cut by 6 bases, the J end by 8 bases, with 10 bases between. This CDR3 contains 12 residues. In DNA, the CDR3 is TGTGCCAGCAGCCCCGGGTGGGAAAAACTGTTTTTT. This sequence encodes CASSPGWEKLFF.

A single count supports this clonotype. The chain recombines TRBV29-1 with TRBJ2-3; possibly TRBD1 for D (5 bases). Trimming took off 6 bases at V and 0 bases at J, with 10 bases between the two ends. Germline loops: CDR1 SQVTM, CDR2 ANQGSEA. CDR3 size: 13 residues. The CDR3 region has the DNA TGCAGCGTGAGCAGGGCAAGCACAGATACGCAGTATTTT. Translating gives CSVSRASTDTQYF.

This clonotype was observed once. The chain recombines TRBV5-1 with TRBJ2-5; a possible D gene is TRBD1 (6 bases). The germline CDR1 and CDR2 sequences are SGHRS and YFSETQ. CDR3 length: 13 residues. V was pared by 8 bases and J by 4 bases, with 15 bases between. The CDR3 reads CASKTGMGETQYF. CDR3 bases: TGCGCCAGTAAAACAGGGATGGGAGAGACCCAGTACTTC.

The rearrangement joins TRBV7-9 to TRBJ1-2; no clear D. CDR3 length equals 16 residues. Germline loops: CDR1 SEHNR, CDR2 FQNEAQ (reference sequence). The ends were cut back, 5 bases at V and 2 bases at J, with 18 bases in the middle. The CDR3 bases are TGTGCCAGCAGCCTCGGACGATCCAGCTGGAACTATGGCTACACCTTC. Translating it yields CASSLGRSSWNYGYTF. The full variable domain, in which reference TRBV7-9 and TRBJ1-2 provide the parts outside the CDR3, is DTGVSQNPRHKITKRGQNVTFRCDPISEHNRLYWYRQTLGQGPEFLTYFQNEAQLEKSRLLSDRFSAERPKGSFSTLEIQRTEQGDSAMYLCASSLGRSSWNYGYTFGSGTRLTVV.

The V and J genes are TRBV7-9 and TRBJ2-7, with 14 bases identical to TRBD2. The V gene's germline CDR1 is SEHNR and CDR2 FQNEAQ (reference sequence). The V segment lost 5 bases and the J segment 4 bases; nucleotides outside the gene matches: 7. This CDR3 comprises 16 residues. DNA of the CDR3: TGTGCCAGCAGCACCGGGACTAGCGGGAGTAGTTACGAGCAGTACTTC. Translation: CASSTGTSGSSYEQYF.

In DNA, the CDR3 is TGCGCCAGCAGCACTGGACCGCTAATTGGGGAAAACATTCAGTACTTC. This gives the protein CASSTGPLIGENIQYF. V gene TRBV5-1 combines with J gene TRBJ2-4; D unresolved. Germline V lookup: CDR1 SGHRS, CDR2 YFSETQ. Trimming took off 4 bases at V and 5 bases at J, with 19 bases between the two ends. This CDR3 is built from 16 residues.

The genes are TRBV10-3 and TRBJ2-1; the match to TRBD1 covers 9 bases. The CDR3 contains 15 residues. Unmatched junction bases numbered 5, after V lost 8 bases and J lost 0 bases. CDR1 is ENHRY and CDR2 is SYGVKD in the germline V gene. In DNA, the CDR3 is TGTGCCATCGGACAGGGGACCTTCTCCTACAATGAGCAGTTCTTC. Translation: CAIGQGTFSYNEQFF.

CDR3 nucleotides: TGTGCCAGCAGCTTATTCAGGGATTCCTACGAGCAGTACTTC. Protein: CASSLFRDSYEQYF. The chain recombines TRBV7-6 with TRBJ2-7, with D possibly TRBD1 on 5 matching bases. Germline V lookup: CDR1 SGHVS, CDR2 FNYEAQ. The CDR3 sequence is 14 residues long. V was trimmed by 2 bases and J by 1 base, leaving 9 bases between them.

This CDR3 reads CSGRSRVHEQFF. CDR3 DNA: TGCAGCGGCCGGTCCAGGGTCCATGAGCAGTTCTTC. The chain links TRBV29-1 to TRBJ2-1; tentatively, D is TRBD1 (5 bases). V gave up 7 bases and J gave up 8 bases, with 15 bases separating them. In germline, CDR1 is SQVTM, CDR2 ANQGSEA. The CDR3 sequence is 12 residues long.

This clonotype was detected only a few times. J is TRBJ2-7 and V is TRBV29-1; no definite D call. Germline values: CDR1 SQVTM, CDR2 ANQGSEA. The V gene lost 3 bases and the J gene lost 2 bases, with 8 bases spanning the gap. The CDR3 loop spans 12 amino acids. The CDR3 protein is CSVEVVPYEQYF. CDR3 DNA: TGCAGCGTTGAGGTCGTGCCCTACGAGCAGTACTTC.

The V call is TRBV13, the J call TRBJ2-7; no clear D gene. Trimming removed 3 bases from V and 4 bases from J, with 10 bases in between. Per the germline V gene, CDR1 is PRHDT and CDR2 is FYEKMQ (reference sequence). CDR3 length: 13 amino acids. This CDR3 is CASSFGLVYEQYF. The CDR3 coding sequence is TGTGCCAGCAGCTTCGGGCTGGTATACGAGCAGTACTTC.

This clonotype has a handful of counts. The chain employs TRBV6-1 and TRBJ2-7, with 10 bases matching TRBD1. V lost 1 base and J lost 0; bases outside the gene matches: 0. This CDR3 has 15 residues. Germline CDR1 is MNHNS and CDR2 is SASEGT. CDR3 sequence: CASSEGTGGSYEQYF. CDR3 coding DNA: TGTGCCAGCAGTGAAGGGACAGGGGGCTCCTACGAGCAGTACTTC.

The chain carries TRBV9 and TRBJ2-4; D might be TRBD1 (6 bases). The J call could be wrong; TRBJ2-7 is a better fit for the DNA end. Germline lookup yields CDR1 SGDLS and CDR2 YYNGEE. The CDR3 is 15 residues long. CDR3 sequence (DNA): TGTGCCAGCAGTGTACAGGGTGGCACGACGAGCGAGCAGTACTTC. As protein: CASSVQGGTTSEQYF.

The J gene is TRBJ2-1, the V gene TRBV6-1; 9 positions agree with TRBD1. The trim removed 2 bases at V and 0 bases at J, leaving 5 bases unmatched. CDR1 MNHNS and CDR2 SASEGT come from the germline V gene. The CDR3 contains 17 residues. The CDR3 DNA is TGTGCCAGCAGTGAAATGGGACAGGGCTTCTCCTACAATGAGCAGTTCTTC. Its protein is CASSEMGQGFSYNEQFF.

The chain carries TRBV20-1 and TRBJ2-1; no clear D gene. V was clipped by 1 base and J by 1 base, with 8 bases between them. Germline V gives CDR1 DFQATT, CDR2 SNEGSKA (reference sequence). The CDR3 has 14 amino acids. The CDR3 DNA reads TGCAGTGCTAGAGGAGGCCAGTCCTACAATGAGCAGTTCTTC. Amino acids: CSARGGQSYNEQFF.

This chain joins TRBV9 and TRBJ1-4; D is ambiguous. This CDR3 contains 15 residues. V lost 0 bases, J lost 4 bases, and 10 bases lay in between. Germline V CDR1 and CDR2: SGDLS, YYNGEE. The CDR3 loop is CASSVASRINEKLFF. The CDR3 region has the DNA TGTGCCAGCAGCGTAGCGTCGCGGATTAATGAAAAACTGTTTTTT.

The rearrangement links TRBV29-1 to TRBJ2-1; maybe TRBD1 (6 bases). Germline V gives CDR1 SQVTM, CDR2 ANQGSEA. CDR3 length equals 16 residues. With 1 base removed from V and 1 base from J, the gap between germline ends came to 14 bases. CDR3 amino acids: CSVEGPPQGSYNEQFF. CDR3 bases: TGCAGCGTTGAAGGCCCGCCCCAGGGGTCCTACAATGAGCAGTTCTTC.

The chain is built from TRBV25-1 and TRBJ2-5; D gene unclear. Deletions cut 1 base from V and 4 bases from J, with 13 bases between. CDR1 and CDR2 (germline): MGHDK, SYGVNS. The CDR3 covers 15 residues. In nucleotides, the CDR3 is TGTGCCAGCAGTGAATCTGGAAGTCTACGAGAGACCCAGTACTTC. It codes for CASSESGSLRETQYF.

CDR3 region: CASSQPAGAADTQYF. As DNA, the CDR3 is TGCGCCAGCAGCCAACCTGCGGGAGCGGCAGATACGCAGTATTTT. The V call is TRBV4-1, the J call TRBJ2-3; 7 nucleotides align to TRBD2. The trim removed 2 bases at V and 4 bases at J, leaving 6 bases unmatched. The CDR3 loop spans 15 amino acids. Germline CDR1 and CDR2: MGHRA and YSYEKL.

This clonotype appeared once. The chain is built from TRBV12-3 or TRBV12-4 and TRBJ1-2, with D hard to call. The CDR3 has 12 amino acids. V was clipped by 4 bases and J by 8 bases, with 11 bases between them. The CDR3 bases are TGTGCCAGCAGTTACGGGGTTCAAGGCTACACCTTC. Amino acid sequence: CASSYGVQGYTF.

This clonotype was recorded only once. The rearrangement links TRBV12-3 or TRBV12-4 to TRBJ2-3, with TRBD2 identical over 8 bases. There are 16 residues in the CDR3. Trimming took 5 bases from V and 5 from J; bases not matched to a gene: 12. The CDR3 spells CASSLTSGELGDTQYF. The CDR3 DNA is TGTGCCAGCAGTCTAACTAGCGGTGAGTTAGGAGATACGCAGTATTTT.

The V gene is TRBV12-3 or TRBV12-4, the J gene TRBJ2-1; 13 bases are shared with TRBD2. The V and J ends lost 6 bases and 9 bases, in that order; junction bases with no gene match: 8. The CDR3 covers 15 residues. The DNA for the CDR3 is TGTGCCAGCAGAAGGACTAGCGGGGGAACGGGTGAGCAGTTCTTC. Translated, it gives CASRRTSGGTGEQFF.

The J gene is TRBJ1-2, the V gene TRBV7-4, with D possibly being TRBD1 (6 bases). CDR3 size: 18 residues. Trimming left V 1 base short and J 0 bases short, with 18 bases between. Germline V gene data show CDR1 as SGHVT and CDR2 as SQSDAQ. The CDR3 sequence: CASSLGTIGTCSNYGYTF. CDR3 coding DNA: TGTGCCAGCAGCTTAGGGACAATCGGGACATGTTCTAACTATGGCTACACCTTC.